This T cell receptor (beta chain) was profiled in a study of blood T cell repertoires in COVID-19. Study summary: Material from acute and convalescent COVID-19 was sourced from the United States, Italy and Spain.

The CDR3 extends over 15 amino acids. CDR1 is MNHEY and CDR2 is SVGAGI in the germline V gene. V shed 2 bases and J 2 bases; nucleotides not matched to a gene: 5. Assay: immunoSEQ multiplex PCR; the TCRdb copy retains only in-frame clones and omits some. The sample includes roughly 160,000 clones, approximately 88% of them seen just once. This TCR came from a woman aged 60 to 75 with acute or convalescent COVID-19. The sequencing input was peripheral blood. This chain links TRBV6-5 with TRBJ2-7, with 8 positions matching TRBD1. In DNA, the CDR3 is TGTGCCAGCAGTTACCGACAGGGGAGCACCTACGAGCAGTACTTC. This gives the protein CASSYRQGSTYEQYF.